The rows below give T cell receptor beta chains drawn from one sample of a study of response to subunit inactivated influenza vaccine. Via MiXCR, TCRdb re-called the RT-PCR reads, giving one row per CDR3 protein. The data hold about 310,000 distinct CDR3 sequences, with approximately 20% observed a single time. The starting material was PBMCs from blood, obtained less than 22 months after vaccination. These receptor sequences come from a man aged 45 to 75 who received an inactivated influenza vaccine. The CDR3 runs from the conserved cysteine through the conserved F or W. D genes are given only for firm matches. The size entry is marked missing in some rows and otherwise reads once, few, many or a size class.

J: TRBJ2-7; D: TRBD2; V: TRBV20-1; size: few; DNA: TGCAGTGCTCAGTCCCCTAGCGGGGCGGGCGAGCAGTACTTC; CDR3: CSAQSPSGAGEQYF
J: TRBJ1-5; D: TRBD1; V: TRBV6-1; size: -; DNA: TGTACCAGCAGTGAAATGAACAGGGGGGTCAATCAGCCCCAGCATTTT; CDR3: CTSSEMNRGVNQPQHF
J: TRBJ2-1; D: -; V: TRBV4-2; size: -; DNA: TGTGCCAGCAGCCAAGATCCTGGAGGGCCTGGTGAGCAGTTCTTC; CDR3: CASSQDPGGPGEQFF
J: TRBJ2-5; D: -; V: TRBV10-3; size: few; DNA: TGTGCCATCAGCCGGGATGTACAAGAGACCCAGTACTTC; CDR3: CAISRDVQETQYF
J: TRBJ2-7; D: TRBD2; V: TRBV7-2; size: -; DNA: TGTGCCAGCAGCCCCGGGACTACAACCTACGAGCAGTACTTC; CDR3: CASSPGTTTYEQYF
J: TRBJ1-2; D: -; V: TRBV5-8; size: -; DNA: TGTGACAGCCGCTTGTCCCCGTTTGCTATCGGCTACACCTTC; CDR3: CDSRLSPFAIGYTF
J: TRBJ2-1; D: TRBD2; V: TRBV20-1; size: -; DNA: TGCAGTGCTAGCAGGACTAGCGGGGGGTACAATGAGCAGTTCTTC; CDR3: CSASRTSGGYNEQFF
J: TRBJ2-7; D: -; V: TRBV20-1; size: -; DNA: TGCAGTGCTAGGGACCTTAACTCCTACGAGCAGTACTTC; CDR3: CSARDLNSYEQYF
J: TRBJ1-1; D: -; V: TRBV3-1; size: many; DNA: TGTGCCAGCACAGGCCCCTCTGAAGCTTTCTTT; CDR3: CASTGPSEAFF
J: TRBJ1-1; D: TRBD1; V: TRBV6-1; size: few; DNA: TGTGCCAGCAGTACGACAGGGGGAACGAACACTGAAGCTTTCTTT; CDR3: CASSTTGGTNTEAFF
J: TRBJ1-2; D: -; V: TRBV6-1; size: few; DNA: TGTGCCAGCAGGACAGTTACTAACTATGGCTACACCTTC; CDR3: CASRTVTNYGYTF
J: TRBJ2-3; D: -; V: TRBV12-3/TRBV12-4; size: -; DNA: TGTGCCAGCAGTTTGGGCCTCAGCACAGATACGCAGTATTTT; CDR3: CASSLGLSTDTQYF
J: TRBJ2-2; D: -; V: TRBV20-1; size: few; DNA: TGCAGTGCAGGGTCCTCGTACACCGGGGAGCTGTTTTTT; CDR3: CSAGSSYTGELFF
J: TRBJ2-7; D: TRBD1; V: TRBV29-1; size: -; DNA: TGCAGCGTTCTACAGGGGGCGACCTACGAGCAGTACTTC; CDR3: CSVLQGATYEQYF
J: TRBJ1-2; D: TRBD1; V: TRBV20-1; size: -; DNA: TGCAGTGCTAGAGGGGGACAGGGGAGCTATGGCTACACCTTC; CDR3: CSARGGQGSYGYTF
J: TRBJ1-6; D: -; V: TRBV6-1; size: -; DNA: TGTGCCAGCCGCCACCACAGTGACATTAATTCACCCCTCCACTTT; CDR3: CASRHHSDINSPLHF
J: TRBJ1-2; D: -; V: TRBV7-9; size: few; DNA: TGTGCCAGCAGCTTAGATCTGGCTGCTAACTATGGCTACACCTTC; CDR3: CASSLDLAANYGYTF
J: TRBJ2-4; D: -; V: TRBV5-1; size: -; DNA: TGCGCCAGCAGCTTGGAGGGCAGGGAATCCATTCAGTACTTC; CDR3: CASSLEGRESIQYF
J: TRBJ1-1; D: -; V: TRBV6-1; size: few; DNA: TGTGCCAGCGGCGGCCGAAGCCTAAACACTGAAGCTTTCTTT; CDR3: CASGGRSLNTEAFF
J: TRBJ2-7; D: TRBD2; V: TRBV7-9; size: once; DNA: TGTGCCAGCAGTCTTGGGGGGGAACTAGCGGGTCACTACGAGCAGTACTTC; CDR3: CASSLGGELAGHYEQYF
J: TRBJ1-1; D: -; V: TRBV6-1; size: -; DNA: TGTGCCAGCAGTACCCCCGGGTCTTTTACTGAAGCTTTCTTT; CDR3: CASSTPGSFTEAFF
J: TRBJ2-3; D: -; V: TRBV28; size: -; DNA: TGTGCCAGCAGTTCGGTGCGTAGGCCCGGGGATACGCAGTATTTT; CDR3: CASSSVRRPGDTQYF
J: TRBJ2-3; D: TRBD2; V: TRBV20-1; size: -; DNA: TGCAGTGCTAGAGATCCGAGTAGCGGGGGAACAGATACGCAGTATTTT; CDR3: CSARDPSSGGTDTQYF
J: TRBJ1-1; D: TRBD1; V: TRBV27; size: few; DNA: TGTGCCAGCAGCCGACAGGGTGGAAGCACTGAAGCTTTCTTT; CDR3: CASSRQGGSTEAFF
J: TRBJ2-7; D: TRBD1; V: TRBV6-1; size: once; DNA: TGTGCCACCCTGACGGGACAGGGTGGCTACGAGCAGTACTTC; CDR3: CATLTGQGGYEQYF
J: TRBJ1-5; D: -; V: TRBV29-1; size: many; DNA: TGCAGCGTTGGTAGCAGGGGCAATCAGCCCCAGCATTTT; CDR3: CSVGSRGNQPQHF
J: TRBJ2-2; D: TRBD2; V: TRBV20-1; size: few; DNA: TGCAGTGCTGTAGCGGGAGGATCCACCGGGGAGCTGTTTTTT; CDR3: CSAVAGGSTGELFF
J: TRBJ2-1; D: TRBD1; V: TRBV6-1; size: few; DNA: TGTGCCAGCCGTCGGACAGGCTATCCGTCCTACAATGAGCAGTTCTTC; CDR3: CASRRTGYPSYNEQFF
J: TRBJ1-4; D: -; V: TRBV19; size: few; DNA: TGTGCCAGTAGTATCTGGGACAAGAATGAAAAACTGTTTTTT; CDR3: CASSIWDKNEKLFF
J: TRBJ1-1; D: -; V: TRBV27; size: many; DNA: TGTGCCAGCAGCTTAACCGGGACGGAGAAGAACACTGAAGCTTTCTTT; CDR3: CASSLTGTEKNTEAFF
J: TRBJ2-1; D: -; V: TRBV9; size: -; DNA: TGTGCCAGCAGCGTAGCGGGACCCTTCGGCAATGAGCAGTTCTTC; CDR3: CASSVAGPFGNEQFF
J: TRBJ1-5; D: -; V: TRBV6-2/TRBV6-3; size: -; DNA: TGTGCCCATGGTAGTTCCTCCGGTCAGCCCCAGCATTTT; CDR3: CAHGSSSGQPQHF
J: TRBJ2-1; D: -; V: TRBV7-9; size: few; DNA: TGTGCCAGCAGCCAACTTGATATATACAATGAGCAGTTCTTC; CDR3: CASSQLDIYNEQFF
J: TRBJ1-1; D: TRBD1; V: TRBV7-9; size: -; DNA: TGTGCCAGCAGCTTCCAAACAGGGGTTGAAGCTTTCTTT; CDR3: CASSFQTGVEAFF
J: TRBJ2-1; D: -; V: TRBV28; size: -; DNA: TGTGCCAGCAGTTCACTAGCCGCCTCCTACAATGAGCAGTTCTTC; CDR3: CASSSLAASYNEQFF
J: TRBJ1-1; D: TRBD1; V: TRBV29-1; size: few; DNA: TGCAGCGTTGCTCTACAGGGGGGGACCACTGAAGCTTTCTTT; CDR3: CSVALQGGTTEAFF
J: TRBJ1-5; D: -; V: TRBV7-8; size: few; DNA: TGTGCCAGCAGCTTGGGGCGGTACAATCAGCCCCAGCATTTT; CDR3: CASSLGRYNQPQHF
J: TRBJ2-7; D: TRBD1; V: TRBV13; size: -; DNA: TGTGCCAGCAGCTCCTCCCGATTGCGGACAGGATCATACGAGCAGTACTTC; CDR3: CASSSSRLRTGSYEQYF
J: TRBJ2-7; D: TRBD2; V: TRBV18; size: -; DNA: TGTGCCAGCTCACCACCTTCCAGCGGGGGCCACGAGCAGTACTTC; CDR3: CASSPPSSGGHEQYF
J: TRBJ1-4; D: -; V: TRBV7-2; size: many; DNA: TGTGCCAGCAGCTTAGGGGTGAAACTGTTTTTT; CDR3: CASSLGVKLFF
J: TRBJ1-1; D: -; V: TRBV5-5; size: -; DNA: TGTGCCAGCAGCCCCACGAGCTCGAACACTGAAGCTTTCTTT; CDR3: CASSPTSSNTEAFF
J: TRBJ1-6; D: -; V: TRBV7-9; size: few; DNA: TGTGCCAGCAGCCGAAGGACGGAGACACCCCTCCACTTT; CDR3: CASSRRTETPLHF